The 5 T cell receptor beta chains presented below share a single source sample, sequenced in a study of shared clonotypes between healthy human individuals. CD45RO-negative, CCR7-positively selected cells formed the naive CD8 fraction, excluding terminally differentiated effector memory CD45RA+ cells. This table comes from immunoSEQ multiplex PCR, and its TCRdb copy is limited to in-frame clones, with some not included. The sample records 1.5 million to 2.5 million clones, over 85% being singletons. The source material was naive CD8+ T cells sorted from blood. Receptors were obtained from a man younger than 35 in good health.

Remarks on this clone: The same CDR3 arises from other DNA sequences in this sample as well. The chain is built from TRBV4-1 and TRBJ2-1; D gene unclear. The CDR3 is made up of 12 amino acids. Trimming cost V 2 bases and J 10 bases, with 9 bases left between them. CDR1 MGHRA and CDR2 YSYEKL come from the germline V gene. Written as DNA, the CDR3 is TGCGCCAGCAGCCAATTCGGCGAGGAGCAGTTCTTC. This gives the protein CASSQFGEEQFF.

V usage is TRBV29-1 and J usage is TRBJ2-3; tentative D call: TRBD2 (5 bases). This CDR3 region has 14 residues. The V gene lost 3 bases and the J gene lost 1 base, with 11 bases spanning the gap. CDR1 is SQVTM, CDR2 ANQGSEA, per germline. The CDR3 reads CSVDSGYGTDTQYF. CDR3 nucleotides: TGCAGCGTTGATTCGGGGTACGGCACAGATACGCAGTATTTT.

The genes are TRBV7-8 and TRBJ1-3, with D unresolved. The length of the CDR3 is 15 residues. The V gene's germline CDR1 is SGHVS and CDR2 FQNEAQ. V gave up 7 bases and J gave up 2 bases, with 15 bases separating them. The CDR3 bases are TGTGCCAGCACCCCATCCGGTGAGGCTGGAAACACCATATATTTT. Protein: CASTPSGEAGNTIYF.

The chain employs TRBV15 and TRBJ2-5, with D perhaps TRBD2 (5 bases). V was cut by 2 bases and J by 3 bases, with 16 bases left in between. Germline lookup yields CDR1 LNHNV and CDR2 YYDKDF (reference sequence). This CDR3 spans 16 amino acids. CDR3 in amino acids: CATSRPEDTAEETQYF. As DNA, the CDR3 is TGTGCCACCAGCAGACCGGAGGATACGGCTGAAGAGACCCAGTACTTC.

The gene calls are TRBV7-8 and TRBJ2-7; 11 bases are a match to TRBD2. The V gene's germline CDR1 is SGHVS and CDR2 FQNEAQ. This CDR3 region has 13 residues. V gave up 8 bases and J gave up 1 base; unmatched junction bases: 1. CDR3 nucleotides: TGTGCCAGCGGGACTAGCGGTTCCTACGAGCAGTACTTC. Protein sequence: CASGTSGSYEQYF. Based on the CDR3 plus reference TRBV7-8 and TRBJ2-7, the full variable domain is GAGVSQSPRYKVAKRGQDVALRCDPISGHVSLFWYQQALGQGPEFLTYFQNEAQLDKSGLPSDRFFAERPEGSVSTLKIQRTQQEDSAVYLCASGTSGSYEQYFGPGTRLTVT.